The 9 T cell receptor beta chains presented below share a single source sample, sequenced in a study of T-cell reconstitution after alpha-beta-depleted transplantation in children. Using unique molecular identifiers, the investigators prepared the TCRbeta library. TCRdb ran MiXCR on the PCR reads and lists one entry per CDR3 protein. The profile covers a few hundred thousand distinct CDR3 sequences, with over 40% appearing a single time and under 35% taken by the ten largest. This specimen was PBMCs, taken before TCRalphabeta/CD19-depleted stem cell transplant. The receptors originated from a girl aged 2-15 years with aplastic anemia, due to receive a stem cell transplant.

The chain carries TRBV12-3 or TRBV12-4 and TRBJ2-7; D ambiguous. The CDR3 loop spans 12 amino acids. V was clipped by 7 bases and J by 6 bases, with 13 bases between them. The chain's CDR3 is CASTNSLGEQYF. The CDR3 nucleotides read TGTGCCAGCACCAATTCCCTAGGCGAGCAGTACTTC.

J is TRBJ2-3 and V is TRBV5-1; 9 bases match TRBD2. V was pared by 0 bases and J by 4 bases, with 6 bases of the junction left unmatched. Germline CDR1 reads SGHRS; CDR2 reads YFSETQ. CDR3 length: 16 residues. CDR3 sequence: CASSLAGGRAPDTQYF. The CDR3 region has the DNA TGCGCCAGCAGCTTGGCCGGCGGGAGGGCCCCAGATACGCAGTATTTT.

This clonotype was counted at least ten times. The chain couples TRBV9 to TRBJ2-3; 10 nucleotides agree with TRBD2. J gave up 2 bases and V 0 bases, and 6 bases lay outside the gene matches. CDR1 SGDLS and CDR2 YYNGEE come from the germline V gene. This CDR3 is built from 17 residues. The CDR3 sequence: CASSVGTSGHLTDTQYF. The CDR3 coding sequence is TGTGCCAGCAGCGTAGGGACTAGCGGTCACCTCACAGATACGCAGTATTTT.

The chain uses TRBV12-5 and TRBJ2-6; a weak D match, TRBD2 (6 bases). This CDR3 contains 18 residues. The V gene's germline CDR1 is LGHNT and CDR2 FRNRAP. Trimming took 5 bases from V and 2 from J, leaving 19 bases between them. This chain's CDR3 is CASGARRGARPGANVLTF. For the CDR3, the DNA is TGTGCTAGTGGTGCCCGGCGGGGTGCCAGACCTGGGGCCAACGTCCTGACTTTC.

The rearrangement uses TRBV29-1 and TRBJ2-2; TRBD2 matches at 7 bases. This CDR3 has 16 residues. Trimming at V came to 0 bases and at J to 5 bases, leaving 9 bases not matched to a gene. Per the germline V gene, CDR1 is SQVTM and CDR2 is ANQGSEA. The CDR3 loop is CSVEDRPGLETGELFF. Written as DNA, the CDR3 is TGCAGCGTTGAAGATCGGCCTGGACTAGAGACCGGGGAGCTGTTTTTT.

CDR3 bases: TGCAGTGCTAGAGAGACAGGGGTGCCCTACGAGCAGTACTTC. Encoded protein: CSARETGVPYEQYF. This sequence joins TRBV20-1 and TRBJ2-7; 8 bases agree with TRBD1. The length of the CDR3 is 14 residues. Per germline, CDR1 DFQATT and CDR2 SNEGSKA (reference sequence). After removal of 0 bases from V and 2 bases from J, the junction contained 3 bases not matched to a gene.

This clonotype turned up a few times. The gene calls are TRBV6-5 and TRBJ2-5; 10 bases match TRBD2. CDR1 and CDR2 (germline): MNHEY, SVGAGI. The CDR3 length is 15 residues. Trimming removed 4 bases from V and 1 base from J; junction bases left unmatched: 3. The CDR3 coding sequence is TGTGCCAGCAGTTCCAGCGGGGGGGTCCAAGAGACCCAGTACTTC. Translated, it gives CASSSSGGVQETQYF.

This clonotype was seen a few times. CDR3 protein: CASSLDRGASYNSPLHF. CDR3 DNA: TGCGCCAGCAGCCTTGACAGGGGGGCATCGTATAATTCACCCCTCCACTTT. This sequence joins TRBV5-1 and TRBJ1-6; 9 positions agree with TRBD1. V lost 4 bases, J lost 4 bases, and 9 bases stayed unmatched. The CDR3 has 17 amino acids. CDR1 and CDR2 from the germline V gene are SGHRS and YFSETQ.

The chain uses TRBV6-1 and TRBJ1-2; D is uncertain. V was clipped by 2 bases and J by 8 bases, with 9 bases between them. Germline V CDR1 and CDR2: MNHNS, SASEGT. There are 12 residues in the CDR3. CDR3 bases: TGTGCCAGCAGTGAACGAGAGAGAGGCTACACCTTC. Protein: CASSERERGYTF.